Below are 28 T cell receptor beta chains sequenced from a single sample in a study of blood T cell repertoires in COVID-19. TCRdb keeps only in-frame clones here, not all; method: immunoSEQ multiplex PCR. Here the sample spans roughly 170,000 clones, roughly 86% being singletons. The specimen sequenced was peripheral blood. These receptors came from a man between 35 and 55 years old who had recovered from COVID-19.

The count of this clone is one. The chain is built from TRBV15 and TRBJ2-2; weak D call: TRBD1 (5 bases). This CDR3 contains 13 residues. Trimming pared 8 bases from V and 3 bases from J, leaving 10 bases between. CDR1 is LNHNV, CDR2 YYDKDF, per germline (reference sequence). The CDR3 DNA reads as TGTGCCACCGGGCAGGGATACACCGGGGAGCTGTTTTTT. Translation gives CATGQGYTGELFF.

The chain uses TRBV9 and TRBJ2-2, with D uncertain. Germline V lookup: CDR1 SGDLS, CDR2 YYNGEE. The CDR3 length is 12 residues. Trimming cost V 1 base and J 7 bases, with 5 bases left between them. In nucleotides, the CDR3 is TGTGCCAGCAGCGTAAACTACGGGGAGCTGTTTTTT. Protein sequence: CASSVNYGELFF.

This chain joins TRBV27 and TRBJ2-5, with D possibly TRBD2 on 6 matching bases. Trimming took 6 bases from V and 5 from J, leaving 16 bases between them. CDR3 length: 14 residues. Germline V gene sequence: CDR1 MNHEY, CDR2 SMNVEV (reference sequence). The CDR3 DNA reads as TGTGCCAGCAGAAAGGGACTCCGAGGGGAGACCCAGTACTTC. Encoded protein: CASRKGLRGETQYF.

The genes are TRBV18 and TRBJ2-5; D not resolved. This CDR3 has 13 residues. With 2 bases removed from V and 2 bases from J, the gap between germline ends came to 6 bases. Germline V CDR1 and CDR2: KGHSH, LQKENI. The CDR3 loop is CASSPEAQETQYF. The CDR3 DNA follows: TGTGCCAGCTCACCAGAGGCTCAAGAGACCCAGTACTTC.

This chain joins TRBV18 and TRBJ2-4; TRBD1 agrees at 9 bases. The V and J ends lost 6 bases and 1 base, in that order; junction bases with no gene match: 7. The CDR3 runs to 16 residues. The germline CDR1 and CDR2 sequences are KGHSH and LQKENI. CDR3: CASSPRTGEAKNIQYF. In nucleotides, the CDR3 is TGTGCCAGCTCCCCTCGGACAGGGGAGGCCAAAAACATTCAGTACTTC.

The V and J genes are TRBV7-9 and TRBJ2-7, with D uncertain. V dropped 3 bases and J dropped 1 base, with 4 bases sitting between them. The CDR3 totals 12 residues. Looked up from germline, CDR1 is SEHNR and CDR2 is FQNEAQ (reference sequence). CDR3 loop: CASSFNSYEQYF. The CDR3, as DNA: TGTGCCAGCAGCTTCAATTCCTACGAGCAGTACTTC.

V and J are TRBV6-5 and TRBJ2-7, with 7 bases that match TRBD2. Germline CDR1 reads MNHEY; CDR2 reads SVGAGI. The CDR3 contains 15 residues. The V and J ends lost 6 bases and 0 bases, in that order; junction bases with no gene match: 8. In DNA form, the CDR3 reads TGTGCCAGCAGATTCCAAGCGGGGCTCTCCTACGAGCAGTACTTC. Encoded protein: CASRFQAGLSYEQYF.

In this sample, this clone turned up once. J is TRBJ2-1 and V is TRBV5-1; 12 nucleotides match TRBD1. CDR3 length equals 18 residues. V lost 4 bases and J lost 0; bases outside the gene matches: 8. CDR1 is SGHRS, CDR2 YFSETQ, per germline. CDR3 DNA sequence: TGCGCCAGCAGCGCGGGACAGGGGGCCTTTAGCTCCTACAATGAGCAGTTCTTC. It is translated as CASSAGQGAFSSYNEQFF. The variable domain in full, completed from reference TRBV5-1 and TRBJ2-1, reads KAGVTQTPRYLIKTRGQQVTLSCSPISGHRSVSWYQQTPGQGLQFLFEYFSETQRNKGNFPGRFSGRQFSNSRSEMNVSTLELGDSALYLCASSAGQGAFSSYNEQFFGPGTRLTVL.

Of note for this clone: Other DNA sequences in this specimen translate into the identical CDR3. The V call is TRBV3-1 (or the pseudogene TRBV3-2), the J call TRBJ1-1; no firm D call. V was clipped by 3 bases and J by 3 bases, with 11 bases between them. CDR1 and CDR2 (germline): LGHDT, YNNKEL (reference sequence). CDR3 length equals 14 residues. CDR3 bases: TGTGCCAGCAGCCAGGCCGCCGGGGACACTGAAGCTTTCTTT. Protein: CASSQAAGDTEAFF.

The genes are TRBV29-1 and TRBJ2-2, with a tentative D call TRBD2 (7 bases). This CDR3 region has 13 residues. Germline V gene data show CDR1 as SQVTM and CDR2 as ANQGSEA. V lost 7 bases and J 0 bases, leaving 9 bases between the germline ends. CDR3 DNA: TGCAGCGCCGGGGGGCCGAACACCGGGGAGCTGTTTTTT. Protein sequence: CSAGGPNTGELFF.

This clone was found a few times. The chain uses TRBV19 and TRBJ2-2; possibly TRBD1 for D (6 bases). The V and J ends lost 3 bases and 6 bases respectively, with 17 bases between them. This CDR3 comprises 16 residues. CDR1 and CDR2 from the germline V gene are LNHDA and SQIVND (reference sequence). CDR3: CASSIMSGVRSGELFF. CDR3 nucleotide sequence: TGTGCCAGTAGTATTATGTCAGGGGTACGGTCCGGGGAGCTGTTTTTT.

The V gene is TRBV5-1, the J gene TRBJ2-5; no reliable D call. The CDR3 is 14 residues long. The germline gives CDR1 SGHRS, CDR2 YFSETQ. Trimming removed 0 bases from V and 3 bases from J, with 9 bases in between. CDR3 DNA: TGCGCCAGCAGCTTGGTTATGTCGGAAGAGACCCAGTACTTC. Translation: CASSLVMSEETQYF.

This clone was seen repeatedly, ten times or more. Additional DNA sequences in this sample encode the identical CDR3. The chain combines TRBV6-2 or TRBV6-3 with TRBJ2-7, with D tentatively TRBD2 (5 bases). From germline, CDR1 is MNHEY and CDR2 SVGEGT. V dropped 0 bases and J dropped 3 bases, with 6 bases sitting between them. CDR3 size: 13 residues. CDR3 sequence: CASSYSRDYEQYF. CDR3 bases: TGTGCCAGCAGTTACTCGAGGGACTACGAGCAGTACTTC.

The genes are TRBV7-2 and TRBJ1-4; a possible D gene is TRBD1 (5 bases). Germline V gene lookup returns CDR1 SGHTA and CDR2 FQGNSA. Trimming took off 9 bases at V and 3 bases at J, with 14 bases between the two ends. This CDR3 is 14 amino acids long. As DNA, the CDR3 is TGTGCCAGTCACCTTTCAGGGCCTAATGAAAAACTGTTTTTT. Its translation is CASHLSGPNEKLFF. Full variable domain (outside the CDR3, taken from reference TRBV7-2 and TRBJ1-4): GAGVSQSPSNKVTEKGKDVELRCDPISGHTALYWYRQSLGQGLEFLIYFQGNSAPDKSGLPSDRFSAERTGGSVSTLTIQRTQQEDSAVYLCASHLSGPNEKLFFGSGTQLSVL.

The rearrangement links TRBV6-2 or TRBV6-3 to TRBJ2-1; 12 nucleotides agree with TRBD2. Germline trimming cut 2 bases from V and 8 bases from J; bases unmatched to any gene: 7. From germline, CDR1 is MNHEY and CDR2 SVGEGT. CDR3 length: 16 amino acids. The CDR3 coding sequence is TGTGCCAGCAGTTACGGTGAGGCTAGCGGGAGGGATGAGCAGTTCTTC. This encodes CASSYGEASGRDEQFF.

V is TRBV11-3 and J is TRBJ2-1, with D possibly being TRBD2 (6 bases). CDR1 is SGHNT, CDR2 YENEEA, per germline. The CDR3 loop spans 15 amino acids. With 3 bases removed from V and 12 bases from J, the gap between germline ends came to 21 bases. The chain's CDR3 is CASSLGFGGGSGQFF. The CDR3 DNA reads TGTGCCAGCAGCTTGGGGTTCGGGGGTGGATCGGGGCAGTTCTTC.

About this clone itself: The sample carries other DNA sequences with the same CDR3. The V gene is TRBV19, the J gene TRBJ2-5, with 10 bases aligning to TRBD2. In germline, CDR1 is LNHDA, CDR2 SQIVND (reference sequence). The CDR3 spans 14 residues. The V and J ends lost 8 bases and 2 bases, in that order; junction bases with no gene match: 5. This CDR3 reads CASGLAEFQETQYF. In DNA, the CDR3 is TGTGCCAGTGGACTAGCGGAATTTCAAGAGACCCAGTACTTC.

The chain uses TRBV7-3 and TRBJ2-2, with 9 bases matching TRBD2. Germline CDR1 reads SGHTA; CDR2 reads FQGTGA. V shed 3 bases and J 6 bases; nucleotides not matched to a gene: 8. The CDR3 length is 16 residues. The CDR3 DNA sequence: TGTGCCAGCAGCTTGGATCCTAGCGGGAATCCCGGGGAGCTGTTTTTT. Amino acids: CASSLDPSGNPGELFF.

V is TRBV5-6 and J is TRBJ1-5; 9 bases line up with TRBD1. CDR3 length: 16 residues. With V trimmed by 4 bases and J by 4 bases, 9 bases remained unmatched. Germline V gene data show CDR1 as SGHDT and CDR2 as YYEEEE. CDR3 amino acids: CASSLSYRGPNQPQHF. As DNA, the CDR3 is TGTGCCAGCAGCCTGTCCTACAGGGGGCCTAATCAGCCCCAGCATTTT.

The chain recombines TRBV7-6 with TRBJ2-7, with TRBD1 identical over 7 bases. V dropped 5 bases and J dropped 2; count of bases not matched to a gene: 6. The CDR3 runs to 14 residues. Germline V lookup: CDR1 SGHVS, CDR2 FNYEAQ. As DNA, the CDR3 is TGTGCCAGCAGCAAAACAGGGGCGACCTACGAGCAGTACTTC. Encoded protein: CASSKTGATYEQYF.

The V call is TRBV5-4, the J call TRBJ2-7; D might be TRBD1 (6 bases). CDR3 length: 15 residues. The V and J ends lost 4 bases and 2 bases respectively, with 16 bases between them. CDR1 and CDR2 from the germline V gene are SGHNT and YYREEE (reference sequence). CDR3: CASSAGGQSAYEQYF. Here the CDR3 DNA reads TGTGCCAGCAGCGCGGGCGGACAGTCGGCCTACGAGCAGTACTTC.

The rearrangement joins TRBV3-1 (or the pseudogene TRBV3-2) to TRBJ2-1; tentatively, D is TRBD2 (6 bases). The CDR3 contains 13 residues. V lost 3 bases and J 5 bases, leaving 8 bases between the germline ends. Germline-derived CDR1 and CDR2 are LGHDT and YNNKEL (reference sequence). CDR3 nucleotide sequence: TGTGCCAGCAGCCAGCGGAGGGACAATGAGCAGTTCTTC. Encoded protein: CASSQRRDNEQFF.

The rearrangement links TRBV2 to TRBJ2-7; 7 bases line up with TRBD1. Trimming at V came to 4 bases and at J to 2 bases, leaving 2 bases not matched to a gene. CDR3 length: 13 amino acids. Germline assignment: CDR1 SNHLY and CDR2 FYNNEI. The CDR3 is CASSGQGAYEQYF. Here the CDR3 DNA reads TGTGCCAGCAGTGGACAGGGCGCCTACGAGCAGTACTTC.

Only a few counts were recorded for this clone. This chain connects TRBV23-1 to TRBJ1-5; TRBD1 might be the D (6 bases). TRBV23-1 is annotated as an ORF whose role is uncertain. This CDR3 is 11 amino acids long. CDR3 sequence: CGTGMGQPQHF. In nucleotides, the CDR3 is TGCGGAACAGGGATGGGTCAGCCCCAGCATTTT.

The table lists this clone with a count of one. This rearrangement joins TRBV28 to TRBJ1-3, with unresolved D. V was clipped by 6 bases and J by 8 bases, with 17 bases between them. CDR1 and CDR2 (germline): MDHEN, SYDVKM. The CDR3 is made up of 14 amino acids. The CDR3 region has the DNA TGTGCCAGCAGCCGGGTCGATGGATGGGACACCATATATTTT. Translating gives CASSRVDGWDTIYF.

This clone was picked up a small number of times. V and J are TRBV27 and TRBJ2-3; 13 bases line up with TRBD2. The CDR3 runs 19 residues. CDR1 is MNHEY, CDR2 SMNVEV, per germline (reference sequence). Trimming cost V 0 bases and J 6 bases; bases outside gene matches: 12. In DNA, the CDR3 is TGTGCCAGCAGTTTATCGGGGCGGGGACTAGCGGGGCACACGGATACGCAGTATTTT. Protein: CASSLSGRGLAGHTDTQYF.

The rearrangement joins TRBV3-1 (or the pseudogene TRBV3-2) to TRBJ2-2; 8 bases are shared with TRBD1. Germline CDR1 is LGHDT and CDR2 is YNNKEL (reference sequence). This CDR3 contains 15 residues. After removal of 1 base from V and 5 bases from J, the junction contained 3 bases not matched to a gene. The CDR3 here is CASSQGTGTTGELFF. The CDR3 coding sequence is TGTGCCAGCAGCCAAGGGACAGGGACGACCGGGGAGCTGTTTTTT.

V is TRBV5-1 and J is TRBJ2-5; TRBD2 is a possible D gene (6 bases). This CDR3 comprises 15 residues. The V end was cut by 1 base, the J end by 1 base, with 11 bases between. In germline, CDR1 is SGHRS, CDR2 YFSETQ. The CDR3 region has the DNA TGCGCCAGCAGCTTGTACGGGAGAACCCAAGAGACCCAGTACTTC. It yields the protein CASSLYGRTQETQYF.